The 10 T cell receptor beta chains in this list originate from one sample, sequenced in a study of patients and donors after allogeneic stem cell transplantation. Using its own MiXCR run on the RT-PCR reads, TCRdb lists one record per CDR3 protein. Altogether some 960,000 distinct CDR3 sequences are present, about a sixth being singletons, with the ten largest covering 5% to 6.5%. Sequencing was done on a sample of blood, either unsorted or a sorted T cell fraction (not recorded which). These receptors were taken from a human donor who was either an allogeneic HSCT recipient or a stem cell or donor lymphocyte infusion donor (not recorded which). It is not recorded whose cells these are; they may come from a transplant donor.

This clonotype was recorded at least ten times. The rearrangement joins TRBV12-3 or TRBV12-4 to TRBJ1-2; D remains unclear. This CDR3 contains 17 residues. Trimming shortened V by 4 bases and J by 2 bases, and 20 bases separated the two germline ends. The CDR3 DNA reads TGTGCCAGCAGTTACCCCCCAGCCCCCTTACAAAACTATGGCTACACCTTC. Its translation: CASSYPPAPLQNYGYTF.

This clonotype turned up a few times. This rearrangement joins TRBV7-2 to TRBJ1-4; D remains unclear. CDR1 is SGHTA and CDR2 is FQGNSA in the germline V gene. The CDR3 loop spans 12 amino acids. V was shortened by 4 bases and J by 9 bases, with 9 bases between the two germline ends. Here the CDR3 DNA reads TGTGCCAGCAGCTCAGTAAAACAAAAACTGTTTTTT. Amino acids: CASSSVKQKLFF. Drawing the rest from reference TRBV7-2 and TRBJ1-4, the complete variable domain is GAGVSQSPSNKVTEKGKDVELRCDPISGHTALYWYRQSLGQGLEFLIYFQGNSAPDKSGLPSDRFSAERTGGSVSTLTIQRTQQEDSAVYLCASSSVKQKLFFGSGTQLSVL.

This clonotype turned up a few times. The CDR3 region has the DNA TGCGCCAGCAGCTTAACCCGATCCCATCAGCCCCAGCATTTT. Amino acid sequence: CASSLTRSHQPQHF. The chain couples TRBV4-1 to TRBJ1-5; unclear D gene. This CDR3 is 14 amino acids long. CDR1 is MGHRA and CDR2 is YSYEKL in the germline V gene. Trimming removed 5 bases at V and 5 bases at J, with 13 bases between.

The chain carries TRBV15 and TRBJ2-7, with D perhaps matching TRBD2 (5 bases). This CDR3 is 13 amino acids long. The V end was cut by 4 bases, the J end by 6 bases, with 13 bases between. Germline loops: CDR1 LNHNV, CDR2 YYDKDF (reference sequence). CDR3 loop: CATSILLAGEQYF. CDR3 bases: TGTGCCACCAGCATCCTTCTAGCAGGCGAGCAGTACTTC.

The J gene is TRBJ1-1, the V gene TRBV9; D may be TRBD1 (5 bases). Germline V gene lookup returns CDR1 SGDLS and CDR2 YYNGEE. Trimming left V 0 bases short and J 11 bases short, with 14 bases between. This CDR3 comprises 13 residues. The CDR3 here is CASSVAGLGEAFF. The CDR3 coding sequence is TGTGCCAGCAGCGTAGCGGGACTGGGGGAGGCTTTCTTT.

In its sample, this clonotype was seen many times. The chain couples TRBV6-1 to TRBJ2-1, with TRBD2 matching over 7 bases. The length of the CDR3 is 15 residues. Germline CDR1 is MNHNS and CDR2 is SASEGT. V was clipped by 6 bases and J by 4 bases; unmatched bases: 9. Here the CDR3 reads CASSKITSEYNEQFF. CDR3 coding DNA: TGTGCCAGCAGCAAGATCACTAGCGAGTACAATGAGCAGTTCTTC.

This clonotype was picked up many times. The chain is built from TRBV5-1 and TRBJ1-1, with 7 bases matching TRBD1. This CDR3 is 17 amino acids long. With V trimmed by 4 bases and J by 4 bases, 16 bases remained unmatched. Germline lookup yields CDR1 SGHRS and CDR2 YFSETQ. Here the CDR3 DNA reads TGCGCCAGCAGCAAACCTAAGACAGGGTCTCTCTTCACTGAAGCTTTCTTT. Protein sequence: CASSKPKTGSLFTEAFF.

CDR3 sequence: CSAPKTGNTDTQYF. Written as DNA, the CDR3 is TGCAGTGCCCCGAAGACAGGGAATACAGATACGCAGTATTTT. The chain combines TRBV20-1 with TRBJ2-3; 7 positions match TRBD1. The germline V gene encodes CDR1 DFQATT and CDR2 SNEGSKA (reference sequence). This CDR3 region has 14 residues. J was trimmed by 3 bases and V by 6 bases; bases with no gene match: 9.

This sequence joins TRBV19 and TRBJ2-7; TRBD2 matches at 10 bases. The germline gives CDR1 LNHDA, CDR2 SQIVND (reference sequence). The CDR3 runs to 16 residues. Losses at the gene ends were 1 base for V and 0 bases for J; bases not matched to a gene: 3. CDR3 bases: TGTGCCAGTAGTATAGGATTAGCGGGAGGCTCCTACGAGCAGTACTTC. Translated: CASSIGLAGGSYEQYF. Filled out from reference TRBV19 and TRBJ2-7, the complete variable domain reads DGGITQSPKYLFRKEGQNVTLSCEQNLNHDAMYWYRQDPGQGLRLIYYSQIVNDFQKGDIAEGYSVSREKKESFPLTVTSAQKNPTAFYLCASSIGLAGGSYEQYFGPGTRLTVT.

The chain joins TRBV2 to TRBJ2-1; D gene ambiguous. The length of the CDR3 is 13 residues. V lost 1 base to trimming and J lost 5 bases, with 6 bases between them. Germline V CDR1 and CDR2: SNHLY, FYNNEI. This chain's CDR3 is CASSEGFNNEQFF. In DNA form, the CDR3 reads TGTGCCAGCAGTGAAGGATTTAACAATGAGCAGTTCTTC.